This T cell receptor (beta chain) was recorded in a study of cytomegalovirus exposure and HLA in healthy donors. Study context: The same platform as the approximately 730 first-cohort repertoires was used for the 95 to 150 validation repertoires, a later analysis reported. General study findings and limits: The majority of TCR sequences were rare, yet some public TCRs appeared in many donors. Later, an analysis found that TCR clusters from the first cohort tended to co-occur in the roughly 130 validation repertoires.

Points on this clone: Antigen specificity is unknown.

Trimming left V 3 bases short and J 7 bases short, with 12 bases between. This CDR3 is built from 13 residues. CDR1 is KGHSH, CDR2 LQKENI, per germline. These donors were members of the 120-subject validation cohort, a group separate from the approximately 670-subject first cohort. TCRdb's table, derived via immunoSEQ multiplex PCR, lists solely in-frame clones and lacks some. The sample contains about 160,000 clones, 86% of which appear only once. The TCR comes from a woman younger than 35 in good health and CMV-seronegative. Sequenced input: PBMCs. This sequence joins TRBV18 and TRBJ1-2; D remains ambiguous. CDR3 sequence reads: CASSPEGFGGYTF. The CDR3 DNA reads as TGTGCCAGCTCACCCGAGGGATTTGGTGGCTACACCTTC.